This is a list of T cell receptor beta chains from one sample in a study of persistence of HIV-infected CD4 T cells. TCRdb's copy holds only in-frame clones and misses some; the assay was immunoSEQ multiplex PCR. The table has about 28,000 clones, roughly 78% seen once. No antigen is known for these receptors. Sequencing was performed on CD4+ T cells sorted from PBMCs after approximately 19-hour stimulation, taken from a patient who received antiretroviral therapy. The origin of the receptors is an adult man with HIV who was CMV-seropositive. Each CDR3 is given with its conserved first and last residue. The order of the fields is clone size, J gene, V gene, D gene, CDR3 DNA, CDR3 protein. A D gene is named only where the DNA matches it firmly. Clone size appears in some rows only: once, few, many, or a class for an expanded clone.

clone size: -; J gene: TRBJ1-1; V gene: TRBV10-3; D gene: -; CDR3 DNA: TGTGCCATCAGTGAGTTGCAGAACACTGAAGCTTTCTTT; CDR3 protein: CAISELQNTEAFF
clone size: -; J gene: TRBJ2-2; V gene: TRBV14; D gene: TRBD1; CDR3 DNA: TGTGCCAGCAGCCCATGGACAGGGGGTAAACCCACCGGGGAGCTGTTTTTT; CDR3 protein: CASSPWTGGKPTGELFF
clone size: -; J gene: TRBJ1-1; V gene: TRBV7-6; D gene: -; CDR3 DNA: TGTGCCAGCAGCAGCACTAGGGACGGTGCTTTCTTT; CDR3 protein: CASSSTRDGAFF
clone size: -; J gene: TRBJ2-7; V gene: TRBV18; D gene: TRBD1; CDR3 DNA: TGTGCCAGCTCATCAACCGGGACAGGGATGGGCGAGCAGTACTTC; CDR3 protein: CASSSTGTGMGEQYF
clone size: -; J gene: TRBJ2-1; V gene: TRBV10-2; D gene: TRBD1; CDR3 DNA: TGCGCCAGCAGTGACATGACAGGGGGCACTGAGCAGTTCTTC; CDR3 protein: CASSDMTGGTEQFF
clone size: -; J gene: TRBJ1-5; V gene: TRBV7-9; D gene: TRBD1; CDR3 DNA: TGTGCCAGCAGCCTCGGGGACAGTAGCAATCAGCCCCAGCATTTT; CDR3 protein: CASSLGDSSNQPQHF
clone size: -; J gene: TRBJ2-1; V gene: TRBV25-1; D gene: TRBD1; CDR3 DNA: TGTGCCAGCAGTGTTTGGCAGGGGGACTACAATGAGCAGTTCTTC; CDR3 protein: CASSVWQGDYNEQFF
clone size: -; J gene: TRBJ2-4; V gene: TRBV4-2; D gene: TRBD1; CDR3 DNA: TGTGCCAGCAGCCAACAGCAGGGGGCGCAGGCCAAAAACATTCAGTACTTC; CDR3 protein: CASSQQQGAQAKNIQYF
clone size: -; J gene: TRBJ2-7; V gene: TRBV6-1; D gene: TRBD1; CDR3 DNA: TGTGCCAGCAGTGAAGAAAAGAGGACAGGGGTTAGGTACGAGCAGTACTTC; CDR3 protein: CASSEEKRTGVRYEQYF
clone size: -; J gene: TRBJ2-7; V gene: TRBV19; D gene: -; CDR3 DNA: TGTGCCAGTAGCCAGACGGCCGGGAGTGAGCAGTACTTC; CDR3 protein: CASSQTAGSEQYF
clone size: -; J gene: TRBJ1-5; V gene: TRBV19; D gene: -; CDR3 DNA: TGTGCCAGTATCGCGGGCGGGGGAGATAATCAGCCCCAGCATTTT; CDR3 protein: CASIAGGGDNQPQHF
clone size: -; J gene: TRBJ2-7; V gene: TRBV11-2; D gene: -; CDR3 DNA: TGTGCCAGCAGCTTATCTATATCCCCCGCGGGCACCCACTACGAGCAGTACTTC; CDR3 protein: CASSLSISPAGTHYEQYF
clone size: -; J gene: TRBJ1-4; V gene: TRBV7-2; D gene: -; CDR3 DNA: TGTGCCAGCAGCTTAGCGAGGGTCAGTGGGGAAAAACTGTTTTTT; CDR3 protein: CASSLARVSGEKLFF
clone size: -; J gene: TRBJ2-7; V gene: TRBV7-3; D gene: TRBD1; CDR3 DNA: TGTGCCAGCAGCATTGCCGGGACAGGGACCTACGAGCAGTACTTC; CDR3 protein: CASSIAGTGTYEQYF
clone size: -; J gene: TRBJ1-5; V gene: TRBV28; D gene: TRBD1; CDR3 DNA: TGTGCCAGCAGTTTACAACAGGGGGACCAGCATTTT; CDR3 protein: CASSLQQGDQHF
clone size: few; J gene: TRBJ2-1; V gene: TRBV7-3; D gene: -; CDR3 DNA: TGTGCCAGCAGCCCCGGGGTATCCTACAATGAGCAGTTCTTC; CDR3 protein: CASSPGVSYNEQFF
clone size: -; J gene: TRBJ2-1; V gene: TRBV6-4; D gene: -; CDR3 DNA: TGTGCCAGCAGCCAATCCCAGGGTTCCTACAATGAGCAGTTCTTC; CDR3 protein: CASSQSQGSYNEQFF
clone size: -; J gene: TRBJ1-1; V gene: TRBV5-1; D gene: -; CDR3 DNA: TGCGCCAGCAGCTTGGGGGGGACCACTGAAGCTTTCTTT; CDR3 protein: CASSLGGTTEAFF
clone size: few; J gene: TRBJ2-7; V gene: TRBV6-5; D gene: TRBD2; CDR3 DNA: TGTGCCAGCAGGCGGGGGGCCTACGAGCAGTACTTC; CDR3 protein: CASRRGAYEQYF
clone size: -; J gene: TRBJ2-3; V gene: TRBV5-1; D gene: -; CDR3 DNA: TGCGCCAGCAGCTCCTACAGGAGCACAGATACGCAGTATTTT; CDR3 protein: CASSSYRSTDTQYF
clone size: few; J gene: TRBJ2-7; V gene: TRBV28; D gene: TRBD1; CDR3 DNA: TGTGCCAGCAGAAAGATTTTGACAGGGGATCTTGGCGAGCAGTACTTC; CDR3 protein: CASRKILTGDLGEQYF
clone size: -; J gene: TRBJ2-2; V gene: TRBV14; D gene: -; CDR3 DNA: TGTGCCAGCAGCCAAAAGGGGGAGCTGTTTTTT; CDR3 protein: CASSQKGELFF
clone size: -; J gene: TRBJ1-3; V gene: TRBV28; D gene: -; CDR3 DNA: TGTGCCAGCAGTTTTGCGGGGTTAAACACCATATATTTT; CDR3 protein: CASSFAGLNTIYF
clone size: -; J gene: TRBJ2-1; V gene: TRBV6-5; D gene: TRBD2; CDR3 DNA: TGTGCCAGCAGTTATTCTAGCGGGGGACTCTACAATGAGCAGTTCTTC; CDR3 protein: CASSYSSGGLYNEQFF
clone size: -; J gene: TRBJ2-2; V gene: TRBV7-2; D gene: -; CDR3 DNA: TGTGCCAGCAGCCCTCTCCCGGTCGCGAACACCGGGGAGCTGTTTTTT; CDR3 protein: CASSPLPVANTGELFF
clone size: -; J gene: TRBJ1-6; V gene: TRBV2; D gene: -; CDR3 DNA: TGTGCCAGCACCCTAGTATATTCCTCCTATAATTCACCCCTCCACTTT; CDR3 protein: CASTLVYSSYNSPLHF
clone size: -; J gene: TRBJ2-6; V gene: TRBV6-5; D gene: -; CDR3 DNA: TGTGCCAGCATACGATTCCATGGGGCCAACGTCCTGACTTTC; CDR3 protein: CASIRFHGANVLTF
clone size: -; J gene: TRBJ2-2; V gene: TRBV19; D gene: -; CDR3 DNA: TGTGCCAGTAGTCCTACAGGGCCGAACACCGGGGAGCTGTTTTTT; CDR3 protein: CASSPTGPNTGELFF
clone size: -; J gene: TRBJ1-6; V gene: TRBV7-3; D gene: -; CDR3 DNA: TGTGCCAGCAGCTTTAGCTATAATTCACCCCTCCACTTT; CDR3 protein: CASSFSYNSPLHF
clone size: -; J gene: TRBJ2-7; V gene: TRBV9; D gene: TRBD1; CDR3 DNA: TGTGCCAGCAGCGCAGAGCTGACTCCGGGACAGGCCTACGAGCAGTACTTC; CDR3 protein: CASSAELTPGQAYEQYF
clone size: few; J gene: TRBJ1-1; V gene: TRBV3-1/TRBV3-2; D gene: TRBD1; CDR3 DNA: TGTGCCAGCAGCGCCGGGACAGGGAACACTGAAGCTTTCTTT; CDR3 protein: CASSAGTGNTEAFF
clone size: -; J gene: TRBJ1-2; V gene: TRBV15; D gene: -; CDR3 DNA: TGTGCCACCAGCAGAGGAACCGGGAACTATGGCTACACCTTC; CDR3 protein: CATSRGTGNYGYTF